This T cell receptor (beta chain) was recovered during a study of T cells in Graves' hyperthyroidism and ophthalmopathy. Study-level points and caveats: It was a median around 6 months before onset that the model predicted ophthalmopathy.

The CDR3 sequence is 12 residues long. V lost 10 bases and J lost 4, with 14 bases in between. Per germline, CDR1 WSHSY and CDR2 SAAADI. This clonotype was seen at least ten times. Its antigen remains unidentified. Amplification targeted TCR beta CDR3 regions from RNA transcripts. TCR CDR3 regions were first amplified by RT-PCR with HTBI primers. MiXCR, run by TCRdb on the multiplex PCR reads, gives a single entry per CDR3 protein. Of fewer than 450,000 distinct CDR3 sequences listed, 17% are singletons. This chain links TRBV10-2 with TRBJ2-7; D call uncertain. Material for sequencing was blood. The source of this sequence is a woman in her 30s with Graves' hyperthyroidism that later progressed to Graves' ophthalmopathy. CDR3 in amino acids: CATLTPKYEQYF. The CDR3 nucleotides read TGCGCCACCCTTACCCCCAAGTACGAGCAGTACTTC.